This TCR beta chain was observed in a study of lymphopenia after photon versus proton radiotherapy (dated by TCRdb to between 2018 and 2021). Turning to the overall study: Photon and proton radiation therapy were compared by the study for their immunological effects in patients with gastrointestinal tumors who developed high-grade lymphopenia. A cohort of some 19 patients with gastrointestinal tumors who received either photon or proton therapy and subsequently developed lymphopenia was included. The study aimed to characterize how the two radiation modalities differ in their impact on the immune system.

Broad study findings and their caveats: Relative stability during treatment was observed in proton-treated patients, whereas loss of naive T cells and TCR diversity and gain of effector/memory populations were observed in photon-treated patients. The survival association was assessed only in patients who died, and the authors presented better survival with proton therapy as a possibility rather than a demonstrated result. Across the cohort, among patients who died, a greater drop in TCR diversity after the nadir was inversely correlated with overall survival time. Once the lymphocyte count had reached its nadir, the repertoires of photon-treated patients showed oligoclonal expansion, particularly of CD8+ Temra cells, and this expansion drove the decline in diversity.

Details on this clone: This clone's antigen is unknown. No much larger clone is present one base from it, and per-base qualities are unavailable.

Receptors were amplified or captured by the immunoSEQ multiplex PCR assay. Deep sequencing of rearranged TCR beta loci, alongside multiparametric flow cytometry, was used to profile T cell repertoires. TCRdb obtained this table from immuneACCESS and retained in-frame rearrangements with V and J assigned. These tables miss some clones; where compared with another copy, unresolved V genes account for less than half of the shortfall, and the remainder is unexplained. This sample holds around 26,000 clones; roughly 90% were observed only once. Together, the top ten hold around 0.81% of the sample. Its CDR3 holds 15 amino acids, cysteine through phenylalanine. Left in the record is the CDR3 DNA by itself, 45 bases read in frame from the first base. V was cut back by 5 bases and J by 3 bases, leaving a gap of 17 bases between them. CDR1 SEHNR and CDR2 FQNEAQ are derived from the germline V gene (reference sequence).

The TCR comes from a woman in her 50s with cholangiocarcinoma. The sequenced sample was peripheral blood, obtained from a patient treated with photon-based radiotherapy. The rearranged segments are TRBV7-9 and TRBJ2-7; possibly the D gene is TRBD1, per 6 matching bases. The CDR3 region has the sequence CASSIDTGHFYEQYF. The DNA is as follows: TGTGCCAGCAGCATCGATACGGGACACTTCTACGAGCAGTACTTC.